This entry lists 30 T cell receptor beta chains sequenced from one sample in a study of identical twins. TCRdb processed the 5' RACE reads anew with MiXCR; each CDR3 protein has one entry. This sample has under 500,000 distinct CDR3 sequences; more than 13% occur once, and the top ten carry around 0.98%. These data also featured in a second study, about yellow fever vaccine responses in identical twins.

Material for sequencing was CD4+ T cells sorted from blood. These TCRs come from a woman between 18 and 29 years old in good health.

The chain combines TRBV6-2 or TRBV6-3 with TRBJ2-2; 9 bases map to TRBD2. The length of the CDR3 is 16 residues. Germline CDR1 MNHEY, CDR2 SVGEGT. V shed 0 bases, J shed 4 bases, and the junction held 3 bases outside the gene matches. Written as DNA, the CDR3 is TGTGCCAGCAGTTACTCGGCGGGAGGGCCCACCGGGGAGCTGTTTTTT. Amino acids: CASSYSAGGPTGELFF.

The chain carries TRBV3-1 and TRBJ2-1; D perhaps matches TRBD1 (5 bases). Deletions cut 1 base from V and 9 bases from J, with 13 bases between. The CDR3 has 14 residues. Germline-derived CDR1 and CDR2 are LGHDT and YNNKEL (reference sequence). CDR3 protein: CASSQVGEQGEQFF. CDR3 nucleotide sequence: TGTGCCAGCAGCCAAGTCGGCGAGCAGGGTGAGCAGTTCTTC.

This clonotype was found a few times. This sequence joins TRBV10-1 and TRBJ2-3, with 9 bases fitting TRBD2. Germline V CDR1 and CDR2: WNHNN, SYGVQD (reference sequence). CDR3 length: 24 amino acids. Trimming at V came to 1 base and at J to 2 bases, leaving 28 bases not matched to a gene. The CDR3 nucleotides read TGCGCCAGCAGTGAGTATGGGACAGCCACAACTTGGCTAGCGGGAACGACATCCACAGATACGCAGTATTTT. Translation gives CASSEYGTATTWLAGTTSTDTQYF.

In its sample, this clonotype was seen a few times. Here the CDR3 reads CASSNRDTSGYTF. The DNA for the CDR3 is TGTGCCAGCAGCAACAGGGACACCTCTGGCTACACCTTC. The genes are TRBV7-8 and TRBJ1-2; possibly TRBD1 for D (6 bases). Between the trimmed V and J ends, which lost 5 bases and 7 bases, there was a span of 14 bases. The CDR3 totals 13 residues. From germline, CDR1 is SGHVS and CDR2 FQNEAQ.

Note on this clonotype: This could be a read error, since a much larger clone is one nucleotide away. The chain couples TRBV6-2 or TRBV6-3 to TRBJ2-4; perhaps D is TRBD1 or TRBD2 (6 bases each). The CDR3 contains 16 residues. In germline, CDR1 is MNHEY, CDR2 SVGEGT. For the CDR3, the DNA is TGTTCCAGCAGTTATGGGGCAGGGGAGGACAAAAACATTCAGTACTTC. It specifies CSSSYGAGEDKNIQYF.

This clonotype occurred many times. This chain links TRBV18 with TRBJ2-7; 8 bases agree with TRBD1. The CDR3 is 16 amino acids. Germline V lookup: CDR1 KGHSH, CDR2 LQKENI. V was pared by 0 bases and J by 2 bases, with 6 bases of the junction left unmatched. The CDR3 DNA sequence: TGTGCCAGCTCACCACCCGGACAGGGTTATACCTACGAGCAGTACTTC. Translated: CASSPPGQGYTYEQYF.

The sample holds a few counts of this clonotype. This chain uses TRBV5-1 with TRBJ1-1; D call uncertain. Looked up from germline, CDR1 is SGHRS and CDR2 is YFSETQ. The CDR3 sequence is 12 residues long. V was shortened by 4 bases and J by 4 bases, with 8 bases between the two germline ends. CDR3 sequence: CASSPSGTEAFF. DNA of the CDR3: TGCGCCAGCAGCCCCTCCGGCACTGAAGCTTTCTTT.

J is TRBJ2-7 and V is TRBV5-1; 7 bases match TRBD2. Trimming cost V 4 bases and J 4 bases; bases outside gene matches: 8. CDR1 is SGHRS and CDR2 is YFSETQ in the germline V gene. The CDR3 is 14 residues long. In nucleotides, the CDR3 is TGCGCCAGCAGCCCCCAGGGAGGGCAGTACGAGCAGTACTTC. Translating it yields CASSPQGGQYEQYF.

The chain joins TRBV7-9 to TRBJ2-5; D possibly corresponds to TRBD2 (6 bases). The V gene's germline CDR1 is SEHNR and CDR2 FQNEAQ (reference sequence). Trimming stripped 7 bases from V and 6 bases from J, with 15 bases between. This CDR3 spans 13 amino acids. The CDR3: CASTFGAGQTQYF. Written as DNA, the CDR3 is TGTGCCAGCACCTTTGGCGCGGGGCAGACCCAGTACTTC.

This clonotype was observed a handful of times. This chain connects TRBV28 to TRBJ2-5; TRBD2 might be the D (6 bases). This CDR3 spans 13 amino acids. The V end was cut by 3 bases, the J end by 5 bases, with 10 bases between. The V gene's germline CDR1 is MDHEN and CDR2 SYDVKM. The CDR3 coding sequence is TGTGCCAGCAGTTTCGGGGGTCGGGAGACCCAGTACTTC. This gives the protein CASSFGGRETQYF.

The chain couples TRBV6-6 to TRBJ2-7; a weak D match, TRBD1 (5 bases). The germline gives CDR1 MNHNY, CDR2 SVGAGI (reference sequence). Trimming cost V 7 bases and J 3 bases, with 13 bases left between them. This CDR3 comprises 13 residues. In DNA form, the CDR3 reads TGTGCCAGCAAACCTGACAGCATCTACGAGCAGTACTTC. Amino acids: CASKPDSIYEQYF.

This chain uses TRBV2 with TRBJ1-3; D not resolved. The CDR3 consists of 15 residues. The germline V and J ends were trimmed by 8 bases and 0 bases, with 14 bases remaining between them. Germline V CDR1 and CDR2: SNHLY, FYNNEI. CDR3 DNA: TGTGCCAGCTACATGGAAAACTACTCTGGAAACACCATATATTTT. It yields the protein CASYMENYSGNTIYF. Full variable domain (rest looked up from reference TRBV2 and TRBJ1-3): EPEVTQTPSHQVTQMGQEVILRCVPISNHLYFYWYRQILGQKVEFLVSFYNNEISEKSEIFDDQFSVERPDGSNFTLKIRSTKLEDSAMYFCASYMENYSGNTIYFGEGSWLTVV.

The rearrangement uses TRBV5-1 and TRBJ2-5, with D possibly matching TRBD2 (6 bases). V was pared by 5 bases and J by 1 base, with 12 bases between. Germline assignment: CDR1 SGHRS and CDR2 YFSETQ. This CDR3 spans 14 amino acids. CDR3 DNA: TGCGCCAGCAGAACTAGCCAGTTCCAAGAGACCCAGTACTTC. Residues: CASRTSQFQETQYF.

The chain couples TRBV24-1 to TRBJ2-3; 7 bases line up with TRBD2. Germline-derived CDR1 and CDR2 are KGHDR and SFDVKD. The length of the CDR3 is 17 residues. Germline trimming cut 3 bases from V and 0 bases from J; bases unmatched to any gene: 8. The CDR3, as DNA: TGTGCCACCAGTGATCCTGGCCGGGGGGTTAGCACAGATACGCAGTATTTT. Translation gives CATSDPGRGVSTDTQYF.

This chain connects TRBV7-2 to TRBJ2-1, with 11 bases matching TRBD2. V dropped 4 bases and J dropped 9; count of bases not matched to a gene: 5. This CDR3 has 14 amino acids. Germline V lookup: CDR1 SGHTA, CDR2 FQGNSA. CDR3 bases: TGTGCCAGCAGCTCCCCTAGCGGGAGGTCTGAGCAGTTCTTC. Amino acids: CASSSPSGRSEQFF. Using reference TRBV7-2 and TRBJ2-1 for the parts outside the CDR3, the full variable domain is GAGVSQSPSNKVTEKGKDVELRCDPISGHTALYWYRQSLGQGLEFLIYFQGNSAPDKSGLPSDRFSAERTGGSVSTLTIQRTQQEDSAVYLCASSSPSGRSEQFFGPGTRLTVL.

This clonotype was picked up many times. This chain uses TRBV29-1 with TRBJ2-2; 11 nucleotides line up with TRBD2. In germline, CDR1 is SQVTM, CDR2 ANQGSEA. The junction had 0 bases not matched to a gene; V was cut back by 7 bases and J by 5 bases. The CDR3 is made up of 12 amino acids. CDR3 residues: CSGTSGTGELFF. The CDR3 region has the DNA TGCAGCGGGACTAGCGGGACCGGGGAGCTGTTTTTT.

This clonotype was recorded a few times. The rearrangement links TRBV3-1 to TRBJ2-6, with D hard to call. CDR1 is LGHDT and CDR2 is YNNKEL in the germline V gene (reference sequence). CDR3 length: 17 residues. With 0 bases removed from V and 4 bases from J, the gap between germline ends came to 13 bases. Here the CDR3 DNA reads TGTGCCAGCAGCCAAGATCCCCCCAGCCGGGGGGCCAACGTCCTGACTTTC. Its translation: CASSQDPPSRGANVLTF.

This clonotype has just a few counts. The rearrangement joins TRBV6-5 to TRBJ2-1, with 8 positions matching TRBD1. J gave up 7 bases and V 6 bases, and 8 bases lay outside the gene matches. CDR1 and CDR2 from the germline V gene are MNHEY and SVGAGI. This CDR3 comprises 14 residues. The CDR3 loop is CASRYPGQGNEQFF. The CDR3 coding sequence is TGTGCCAGCAGATACCCCGGACAGGGAAATGAGCAGTTCTTC.

This rearrangement joins TRBV25-1 to TRBJ2-1; TRBD1 matches at 7 bases. With 4 bases clipped from V and 10 bases from J, the junction kept 7 bases outside the gene matches. This CDR3 is 13 amino acids long. CDR1 and CDR2 (germline): MGHDK, SYGVNS. CDR3 in DNA: TGTGCCAGCAGTGCAGACAGGGTTGGGGAGCAGTTCTTC. Residues: CASSADRVGEQFF.

The chain couples TRBV27 to TRBJ2-7; 8 bases line up with TRBD2. CDR3 length equals 13 residues. Per germline, CDR1 MNHEY and CDR2 SMNVEV (reference sequence). Trimming took 6 bases from V and 4 from J; bases not matched to a gene: 5. CDR3 in DNA: TGTGCCAGCAGATTTTCGGGGGGGTACGAGCAGTACTTC. Amino acids: CASRFSGGYEQYF.

The chain combines TRBV7-9 with TRBJ2-4; D gene unclear. Germline V gene lookup returns CDR1 SEHNR and CDR2 FQNEAQ (reference sequence). The CDR3 consists of 11 residues. Trimming pared 5 bases from V and 4 bases from J, leaving 3 bases between. The CDR3 region has the DNA TGTGCCAGCAGCCGTAAAAACATTCAGTACTTC. It yields the protein CASSRKNIQYF. Variable domain in full (rest from reference TRBV7-9 and TRBJ2-4): DTGVSQNPRHKITKRGQNVTFRCDPISEHNRLYWYRQTLGQGPEFLTYFQNEAQLEKSRLLSDRFSAERPKGSFSTLEIQRTEQGDSAMYLCASSRKNIQYFGAGTRLSVL.

In its sample, this clonotype was seen a few times. The J gene is TRBJ1-1, the V gene TRBV7-2; no reliable D call. The V end was cut by 10 bases, the J end by 3 bases, with 9 bases between. This CDR3 comprises 11 residues. Germline loops: CDR1 SGHTA, CDR2 FQGNSA. CDR3 region: CAIARDTEAFF. The CDR3 DNA follows: TGTGCCATAGCCAGAGACACTGAAGCTTTCTTT.

As DNA, the CDR3 is TGCGCCAGCAGCTTTGGGACAGAGAATCAGCCCCAGCATTTT. It translates to CASSFGTENQPQHF. The V gene is TRBV5-1, the J gene TRBJ1-5; 7 bases fit TRBD1. The V and J ends lost 2 bases and 4 bases, in that order; junction bases with no gene match: 3. The length of the CDR3 is 14 residues. CDR1 SGHRS and CDR2 YFSETQ come from the germline V gene.

This clonotype was seen ten or more times. The chain has TRBV6-5 and TRBJ1-1, with D uncertain. The CDR3 is 15 amino acids. The V end lost 5 bases, the J end lost 0 bases, and 13 bases lay between the germline ends. The germline V gene encodes CDR1 MNHEY and CDR2 SVGAGI. CDR3 sequence (DNA): TGTGCCAGCAGTATCGCCGGGTCCATGAACACTGAAGCTTTCTTT. Amino acids: CASSIAGSMNTEAFF.

This clonotype was detected a few times. V usage is TRBV25-1 and J usage is TRBJ2-7; perhaps TRBD1 as D (6 bases). Between the trimmed V and J ends, which lost 5 bases and 6 bases, there was a span of 11 bases. CDR3 length: 12 amino acids. Per the germline V gene, CDR1 is MGHDK and CDR2 is SYGVNS. As DNA, the CDR3 is TGTGCCAGCAGTTCTCGACAGGCCGAGCAGTACTTC. Translation gives CASSSRQAEQYF.

This clonotype was detected a few times. At one of its ends the junction is not consistent with the germline gene, which may arise from a read error. The rearrangement joins TRBV14 to TRBJ2-3; perhaps TRBD2 as D (5 bases). The germline gives CDR1 SGHDN, CDR2 FVKESK. The CDR3 extends over 11 amino acids. CDR3 sequence reads: CASRVRNSWEF. The CDR3 DNA is TGTGCCAGCAGAGTTAGAAATAGCTGGGAGTTT.

The chain is built from TRBV7-6 and TRBJ2-6; the match to TRBD2 covers 10 bases. Germline-derived CDR1 and CDR2 are SGHVS and FNYEAQ. The CDR3 consists of 18 residues. The V segment lost 7 bases and the J segment 2 bases; nucleotides outside the gene matches: 11. CDR3 coding DNA: TGTGCCAGCACCCTTGGTCTAGCGGGGGCCCCTGGGGCCAACGTCCTGACTTTC. As protein: CASTLGLAGAPGANVLTF.

The gene calls are TRBV6-5 and TRBJ2-1; 9 bases are shared with TRBD1. The CDR3 runs 15 residues. Germline lookup yields CDR1 MNHEY and CDR2 SVGAGI. The V segment lost 3 bases and the J segment 6 bases; nucleotides outside the gene matches: 6. CDR3: CASSYSGQGPNEQFF. The DNA of the CDR3 is TGTGCCAGCAGTTATTCGGGACAGGGCCCCAATGAGCAGTTCTTC.

This clonotype was detected a few times. The chain couples TRBV10-3 to TRBJ1-1; D is ambiguous. The V and J ends lost 2 bases and 4 bases respectively, with 11 bases between them. This CDR3 has 14 residues. The germline V gene has CDR1 ENHRY and CDR2 SYGVKD. CDR3 residues: CAISETLIGTEAFF. The CDR3 nucleotides are TGTGCCATCAGTGAGACCCTTATAGGCACTGAAGCTTTCTTT.

This chain uses TRBV7-2 with TRBJ2-2; tentative D call: TRBD1 (6 bases). CDR1 is SGHTA and CDR2 is FQGNSA in the germline V gene. The CDR3 extends over 15 amino acids. Trimming pared 5 bases from V and 2 bases from J, leaving 12 bases between. CDR3: CASSRMTGNTGELFF. Here the CDR3 DNA reads TGTGCCAGCAGCCGGATGACAGGAAACACCGGGGAGCTGTTTTTT.